These T cell receptor beta chains were read from a single sample in a study of blood T cells in healthy people across ages. MiXCR, run by TCRdb on the 5' RACE reads, gives a single entry per CDR3 protein. Among just under 550,000 distinct CDR3 sequences listed, 24% were seen once. The sample was also linked to a second study, of T cells of mothers and their children.

The specimen was blood. Receptors originate from a boy younger than 18 in good health. Each CDR3 is given with its conserved first and last residue.

j_call v_call cdr3_aa
- TRBV5-6 CASAVMTSGINEQFF
TRBJ2-1 TRBV2 CASSEVSIHNEQFF
TRBJ1-5 TRBV7-2 CASSLAGLGNQPQHF
TRBJ2-2 TRBV7-2 CASRTRGTADTGELFF
TRBJ1-4 TRBV27 CASSLSTGEEKLFF
TRBJ1-1 TRBV7-9 CASSYRRDEAFF
TRBJ2-7 TRBV20-1 CSARPAKVEQYF
TRBJ1-6 TRBV18 CASSPRDRNSPLHF
TRBJ2-5 TRBV6-5 CASTIVGGETQYF
TRBJ2-1 TRBV7-8 CASSLDWASGGAYNEQFF
- TRBV6-5 CASRTAGGEQYF
TRBJ2-3 TRBV4-3 CASSQDGGSQSPPDTQYF
TRBJ1-1 TRBV28 CASRTGGLNTEAFF
TRBJ2-3 TRBV7-9 CASSRTDLAGVIDTQYF
TRBJ2-1 TRBV9 CASSVGFSLIEQFF
TRBJ2-2 TRBV20-1 CSAKRGTGRGRNTGELFF
TRBJ2-1 TRBV5-1 CASSLGLSGPSYNEQFF
TRBJ2-6 TRBV24-1 CATSDRDRAGANVLTF
TRBJ1-1 TRBV5-1 CASSPGPPLNTEAFF
TRBJ2-6 TRBV5-1 CASSYPRDRRFGGANVLTF
TRBJ2-1 TRBV4-1 CASSKALGEQFF
TRBJ2-5 TRBV27 CASTPTGYFTETQYF